This T cell receptor (beta chain) was recorded in a study of OX40 agonist ivuxolimab in advanced cancers. In terms of the full investigation: Ivuxolimab, which targeted the costimulatory receptor OX40 (CD134), was an agonistic, fully human IgG2 monoclonal antibody. Intravenous ivuxolimab was administered to patients every 2 weeks at six dose levels: 0.01, 0.1, 0.3, 1.5, 3 and 10 mg/kg. Among the approximately 54 dose-escalation patients, about 20 had hepatocellular carcinoma, 15 melanoma, 9 renal cell carcinoma and 9 head and neck cancer. A male proportion of under 85% and a mean age of approximately 55 years, ranging from about 23 to 79, were recorded for the dose-escalation cohort. Patients were allowed to have had prior anti-PD-1, anti-PD-L1 or anti-CTLA-4 therapy, and less than 45% of the dose-escalation patients had previously received checkpoint inhibitors. Partial responses occurred in three dose-escalation patients, of whom one had hepatocellular carcinoma and two had cutaneous melanoma. Peripheral TCRbeta sequencing aimed to test whether ivuxolimab altered TCR sequence diversity and caused clonal T-cell expansion. The paper reports the monotherapy dose-escalation portion (N ≈ 50 patients) of the phase I ivuxolimab trial.

The CDR3 goes from the cysteine to the phenylalanine over 12 residues. Here the CDR3 DNA is all that survives: 36 bases in frame from base 1. Cut back by 7 bases and 4 bases, the V and J ends lie 13 bases apart. As encoded in the germline V gene, CDR1 is SQVTM while CDR2 is ANQGSEA. The study at large found these results: Partial responders in the 0.1-3.0 mg/kg groups had among the lowest normalized peripheral clonal expansion, especially among CD8+ T cells. Low levels of normalized T-cell clonal expansion were also seen in some patients who did not respond. The antigen specificity of the clonally expanded peripheral T cells was not determined. At doses of 0.1 to 3.0 mg/kg, clonal expansion of both CD4+ and CD8+ T cells in blood was seen between baseline and week 6. On average, CD8+ T cells showed more expanded clones than CD4+ T cells after ivuxolimab.

Details on this clone: What antigen it recognizes has not been identified. No clone much larger than this one lies a single base away; base qualities are absent.

Genomic DNA was isolated from the sorted cells so that the TCRbeta CDR3 region could be sequenced. The immunoSEQ Assay was used for sequencing of TCRbeta CDR3 regions. In TCRdb, the immuneACCESS table is reduced to in-frame sequences with V and J assigned. These tables do not hold every clone; where another copy was compared, an unresolved V gene accounts for under half, and the others remain unexplained. Counted in this sample were fewer than 55,000 clones; 75% to 90% of them appeared once. Approximately 2% of the sample is in the top ten clones. The trial excluded patients who had a history of autoimmune disease or were on systemic immunosuppression. Peripheral blood for TCR sequencing was collected from all dose cohorts at baseline, on cycle 4 day 1, and on cycle 7 day 1. The samples were taken from a phase I, first-in-human, multicenter, open-label dose-escalation trial of ivuxolimab. Adults with locally advanced or metastatic melanoma, renal cell, hepatocellular, or head and neck squamous cell carcinoma were enrolled in the trial. Before TCR sequencing, CD4+ and CD8+ T cells were separately sorted from peripheral blood.

The clonotype was recovered from an adult with an advanced solid tumor such as melanoma, head and neck, liver or kidney cancer. The V gene is TRBV29-1 and the J gene is TRBJ1-2; tentative D gene TRBD1, with 5 bases matching. The specimen comprised CD4+ or CD8+ T cells sorted from blood, sampled in a trial of the OX40 agonist ivuxolimab. The sequence in DNA is TGCAGCGGGGGGGACGCGGGCTATGGCTACACCTTC. Its translation is CSGGDAGYGYTF. With the portions outside the CDR3 filled from the reference TRBV29-1 and TRBJ1-2 genes, the complete variable region becomes SAVISQKPSRDICQRGTSLTIQCQVDSQVTMMFWYRQQPGQSLTLIATANQGSEATYESGFVIDKFPISRPNLTFSTLTVSNMSPEDSSIYLCSGGDAGYGYTFGSGTRLTVV.